These T cell receptor beta chains were read from a single sample in a study of T cells in Graves' hyperthyroidism and ophthalmopathy. TCRdb re-called the multiplex PCR reads through MiXCR, storing one row per CDR3 protein. The sample has 350,000 to 400,000 distinct CDR3 sequences; roughly 13% are singletons. Material for sequencing was blood. The receptors were gathered from a woman aged 55-69 years with Graves' hyperthyroidism. Both conserved end residues are part of each CDR3. Fields, in order: J gene, V gene, CDR3 protein.

J: TRBJ2-7
V: TRBV6-1
CDR3: CASKGKVGPYEQYF

J: TRBJ2-7
V: TRBV27
CDR3: CASSPPSRIYEQYF

J: TRBJ2-1
V: TRBV24-1
CDR3: CATSKGQGFSYNEQFF

J: TRBJ2-1
V: TRBV11-2
CDR3: CASSPWGSGRLSSYNEQFF

J: TRBJ2-1
V: TRBV9
CDR3: CASSGGLGTQGLNEQFF

J: TRBJ2-1
V: TRBV12-3/TRBV12-4
CDR3: CASSFSGRAAHEQFF

J: TRBJ1-1
V: TRBV2
CDR3: CAILLTGLTEAFF

J: TRBJ1-5
V: TRBV12-5
CDR3: CASGLIWNRDNQPQHF

J: TRBJ1-5
V: TRBV13
CDR3: CASSPAAFANQPQHF

J: TRBJ2-2
V: TRBV5-1
CDR3: CASSLTGGDTGELFF

J: TRBJ2-7
V: TRBV6-6
CDR3: CASSYPGAGGLEQYF

J: TRBJ2-3
V: TRBV5-1
CDR3: CASSRGLALNTDTQYF

J: TRBJ2-2
V: TRBV11-2
CDR3: CASSLEVDPRGSGELFF

J: TRBJ1-6
V: TRBV4-2
CDR3: CASSQSEQINSPLHF

J: TRBJ2-5
V: TRBV9
CDR3: CASSPRASTSGIGGETQYF

J: TRBJ2-7
V: TRBV29-1
CDR3: CSASGLVGEQYF

J: TRBJ2-1
V: TRBV2
CDR3: CASSDWGTGDSNEQFF

J: TRBJ2-6
V: TRBV12-3/TRBV12-4
CDR3: CASSPPLGAGANVLTF

J: TRBJ2-5
V: TRBV2
CDR3: CASRGAGYGGETQYF

J: TRBJ2-1
V: TRBV20-1
CDR3: CSAQTSGTYNEQFF

J: TRBJ1-4
V: TRBV27
CDR3: CASSHGGTATNEKLFF

J: TRBJ2-3
V: TRBV7-2
CDR3: CASSLEGLASTDTQYF

J: TRBJ2-5
V: TRBV6-1
CDR3: CASSFQAVRAERAETQYF

J: TRBJ2-1
V: TRBV13
CDR3: CASSPRTELPYNEQFF

J: TRBJ2-3
V: TRBV20-1
CDR3: CSASRVITDTQYF

J: TRBJ2-5
V: TRBV24-1
CDR3: CATSDPRGDRQETQYF

J: TRBJ2-1
V: TRBV5-1
CDR3: CASSLEWGTYNEQFF

J: TRBJ1-4
V: TRBV18
CDR3: CASSPMGQRNEKLFF

J: TRBJ1-4
V: TRBV5-1
CDR3: CASSPEGGTAEKLFF

J: TRBJ1-1
V: TRBV7-8
CDR3: CASSLELGSTEAFF

J: TRBJ2-7
V: TRBV5-1
CDR3: CASSFQAPYEQYF

J: TRBJ2-7
V: TRBV20-1
CDR3: CSARRAGTGVDEQYF

J: TRBJ2-7
V: TRBV4-1
CDR3: CASSQVGTSGRVRYEQYF

J: TRBJ2-1
V: TRBV6-5
CDR3: CASSYSNSGGPMGRNEQFF

J: TRBJ2-5
V: TRBV12-3/TRBV12-4
CDR3: CASSPGQDRETQYF

J: TRBJ2-2
V: TRBV5-1
CDR3: CASSLRPGTNTGELFF

J: TRBJ1-1
V: TRBV29-1
CDR3: CSVGHGVAEAFF

J: TRBJ2-1
V: TRBV18
CDR3: CASLTSGRPGEQFF

J: TRBJ2-7
V: TRBV6-2/TRBV6-3
CDR3: CASRWGREQYF

J: TRBJ2-2
V: TRBV5-1
CDR3: CASSPQGRAGELFF

J: TRBJ1-2
V: TRBV5-4
CDR3: CASSIDRGAYGYTF

J: TRBJ2-3
V: TRBV20-1
CDR3: CSARLGGSTDTQYF

J: TRBJ1-5
V: TRBV7-8
CDR3: CASSLDRAGQPQHF

J: TRBJ1-1
V: TRBV20-1
CDR3: CSARVQGPEAFF

J: TRBJ2-4
V: TRBV7-2
CDR3: CASSPDRGAVIQYF

J: TRBJ1-5
V: TRBV20-1
CDR3: CSASLPGTSPQPQHF

J: TRBJ2-7
V: TRBV19
CDR3: CASSWTDSPLYEQYF

J: TRBJ2-1
V: TRBV5-1
CDR3: CASSFRGTSPNEQFF

J: TRBJ2-7
V: TRBV5-4
CDR3: CATRASVNYEQYF